The following is a T cell receptor beta chain sequence with its context. Its antigen is as yet unknown. The data stem from a study of T cell responses to AZD1222 COVID-19 vaccine. Turning to the study itself: Pooled together were second doses at about 4 or about 12 weeks.

Assay used: immunoSEQ multiplex PCR; TCRdb lists only in-frame clones, some missing. The sample includes 150,000 to 200,000 clones, 90% to 95% seen only once; the top ten take about 0.9%. The CDR3 has 11 amino acids. The germline gives CDR1 SGHTA, CDR2 FQGNSA. The V end lost 6 bases, the J end lost 9 bases, and 11 bases lay between the germline ends. General observations from the study: Clonal diversity may have been underestimated in mostly white British donors. Recipients of two AZD1222 doses showed rising Spike-specific TCR breadth and depth.

The sample here was peripheral blood, taken on day 0 of AZD1222 vaccination. The rearrangement links TRBV7-2 to TRBJ1-1; D remains ambiguous. The clonotype originates from an adult in good health. CDR3 bases: TGTGCCAGCAGTCCCCGTTACAAAGCTTTCTTT. Encoded protein: CASSPRYKAFF.